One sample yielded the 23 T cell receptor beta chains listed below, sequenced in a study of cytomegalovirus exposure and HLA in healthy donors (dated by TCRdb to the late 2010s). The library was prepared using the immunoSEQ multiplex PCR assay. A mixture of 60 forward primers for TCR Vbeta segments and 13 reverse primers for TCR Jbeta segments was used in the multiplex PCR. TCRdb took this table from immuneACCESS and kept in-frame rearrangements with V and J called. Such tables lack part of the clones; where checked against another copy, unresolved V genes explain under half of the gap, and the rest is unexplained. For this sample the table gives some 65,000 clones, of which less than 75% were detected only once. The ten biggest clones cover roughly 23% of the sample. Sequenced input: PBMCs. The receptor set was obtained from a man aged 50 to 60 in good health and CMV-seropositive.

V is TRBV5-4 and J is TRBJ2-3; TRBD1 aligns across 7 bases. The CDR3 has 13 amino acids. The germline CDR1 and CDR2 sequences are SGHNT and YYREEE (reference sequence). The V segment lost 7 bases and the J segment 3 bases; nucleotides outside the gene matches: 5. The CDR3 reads CASGTVLTDTQYF. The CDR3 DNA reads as TGTGCCAGCGGGACAGTTCTGACAGATACGCAGTATTTT.

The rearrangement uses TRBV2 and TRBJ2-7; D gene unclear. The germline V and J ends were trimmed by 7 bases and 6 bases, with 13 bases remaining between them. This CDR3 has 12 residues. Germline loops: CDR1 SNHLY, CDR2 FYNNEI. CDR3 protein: CASINLRTEQYF. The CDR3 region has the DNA TGTGCCAGCATAAACCTGCGAACCGAGCAGTACTTC.

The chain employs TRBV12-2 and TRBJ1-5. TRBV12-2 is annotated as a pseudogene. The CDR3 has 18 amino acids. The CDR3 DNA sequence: TGTGCAAGTCGCTTAGTCGATCCCTCAGATGGAGGCAATCAGCCCCAGCATTTT. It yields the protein CASRLVDPSDGGNQPQHF.

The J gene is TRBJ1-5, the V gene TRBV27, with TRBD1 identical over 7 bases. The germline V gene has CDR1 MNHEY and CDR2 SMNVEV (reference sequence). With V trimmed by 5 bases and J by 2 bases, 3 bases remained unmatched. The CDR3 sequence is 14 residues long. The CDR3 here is CASSPGTGNQPQHF. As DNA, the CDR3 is TGTGCCAGCAGTCCCGGGACAGGCAATCAGCCCCAGCATTTT.

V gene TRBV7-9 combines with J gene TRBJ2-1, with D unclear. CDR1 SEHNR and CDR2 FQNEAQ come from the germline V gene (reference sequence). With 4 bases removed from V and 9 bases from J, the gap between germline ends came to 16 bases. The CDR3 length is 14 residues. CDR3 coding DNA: TGTGCCAGCAGCTCGGAGAGATTCACGGGTGAGCAGTTCTTC. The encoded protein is CASSSERFTGEQFF.

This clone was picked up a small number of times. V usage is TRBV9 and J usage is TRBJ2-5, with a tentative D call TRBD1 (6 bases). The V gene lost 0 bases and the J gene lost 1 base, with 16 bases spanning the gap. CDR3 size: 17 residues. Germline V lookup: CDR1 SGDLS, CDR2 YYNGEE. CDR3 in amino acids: CASSVATTGSAQETQYF. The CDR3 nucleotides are TGTGCCAGCAGCGTAGCTACGACAGGTTCTGCCCAAGAGACCCAGTACTTC.

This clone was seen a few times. CDR3 sequence (DNA): TGCAGCGCCCTCAAAGCGGGAGTTCTAAGCGAGCAGTACTTC. Amino acids: CSALKAGVLSEQYF. The gene calls are TRBV29-1 and TRBJ2-7, with TRBD2 matching over 8 bases. This CDR3 contains 14 residues. Germline CDR1 reads SQVTM; CDR2 reads ANQGSEA. V shed 7 bases, J shed 6 bases, and the junction held 14 bases outside the gene matches.

CDR3 amino acids: CASSLAASGGTTGFPTETQYF. The CDR3 DNA follows: TGTGCCAGCAGCTTAGCAGCCAGCGGGGGGACGACCGGCTTCCCAACAGAGACCCAGTACTTC. The chain employs TRBV7-2 and TRBJ2-5, with 9 nucleotides matching TRBD2. In germline, CDR1 is SGHTA, CDR2 FQGNSA. This CDR3 is built from 21 residues. The V gene end was trimmed by 0 bases and the J gene end by 4 bases; junction bases not matched to a gene: 21.

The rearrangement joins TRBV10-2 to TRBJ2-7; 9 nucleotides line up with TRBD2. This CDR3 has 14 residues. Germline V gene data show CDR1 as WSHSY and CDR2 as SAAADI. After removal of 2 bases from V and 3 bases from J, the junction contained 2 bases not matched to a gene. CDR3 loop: CASSEPSGIYEQYF. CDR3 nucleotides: TGCGCCAGCAGTGAGCCTAGCGGGATCTACGAGCAGTACTTC.

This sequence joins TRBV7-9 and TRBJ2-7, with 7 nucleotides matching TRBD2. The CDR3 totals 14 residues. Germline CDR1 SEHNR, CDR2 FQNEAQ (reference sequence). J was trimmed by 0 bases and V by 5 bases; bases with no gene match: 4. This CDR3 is CASSPRDYSYEQYF. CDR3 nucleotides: TGTGCCAGCAGCCCCCGGGACTACTCCTACGAGCAGTACTTC.

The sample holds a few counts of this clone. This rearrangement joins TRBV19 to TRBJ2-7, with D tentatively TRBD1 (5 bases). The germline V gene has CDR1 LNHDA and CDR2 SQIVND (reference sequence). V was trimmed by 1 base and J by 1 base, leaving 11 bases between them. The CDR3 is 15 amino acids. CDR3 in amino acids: CASSIGMTDSYEQYF. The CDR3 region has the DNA TGTGCCAGTAGTATAGGAATGACAGATTCCTACGAGCAGTACTTC.

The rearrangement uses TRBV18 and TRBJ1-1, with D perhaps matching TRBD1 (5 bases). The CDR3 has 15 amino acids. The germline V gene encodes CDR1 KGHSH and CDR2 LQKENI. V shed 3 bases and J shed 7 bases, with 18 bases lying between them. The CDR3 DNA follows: TGTGCCAGCTCACCGAATTCCGGGGGATCCTATGAAGCTTTCTTT. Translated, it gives CASSPNSGGSYEAFF.

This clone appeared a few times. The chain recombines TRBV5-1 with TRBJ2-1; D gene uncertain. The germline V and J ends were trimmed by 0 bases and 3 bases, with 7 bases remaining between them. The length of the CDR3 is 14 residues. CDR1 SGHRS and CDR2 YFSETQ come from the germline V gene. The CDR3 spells CASSLGQLYNEQFF. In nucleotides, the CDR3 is TGCGCCAGCAGCTTGGGACAACTCTACAATGAGCAGTTCTTC.

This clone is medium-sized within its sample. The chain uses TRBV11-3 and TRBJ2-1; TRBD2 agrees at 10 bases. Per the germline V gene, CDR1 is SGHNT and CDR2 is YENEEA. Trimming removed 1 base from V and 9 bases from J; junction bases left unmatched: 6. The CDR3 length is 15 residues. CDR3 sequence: CASSLGASGSIEQFF. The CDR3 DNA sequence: TGTGCCAGCAGCTTAGGGGCTAGCGGGAGTATTGAGCAGTTCTTC. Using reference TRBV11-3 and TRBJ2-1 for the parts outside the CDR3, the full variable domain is EAGVVQSPRYKIIEKKQPVAFWCNPISGHNTLYWYLQNLGQGPELLIRYENEEAVDDSQLPKDRFSAERLKGVDSTLKIQPAELGDSAVYLCASSLGASGSIEQFFGPGTRLTVL.

The CDR3 sequence: CAWSVQGLAYNEQFF. The CDR3 coding sequence is TGTGCCTGGAGTGTACAGGGACTAGCATACAATGAGCAGTTCTTC. V is TRBV30 and J is TRBJ2-1; TRBD2 aligns across 9 bases. Trimming took 0 bases from V and 4 from J; bases not matched to a gene: 4. Germline CDR1 is GTSNPN and CDR2 is SVGIG (reference sequence). This CDR3 is built from 15 residues.

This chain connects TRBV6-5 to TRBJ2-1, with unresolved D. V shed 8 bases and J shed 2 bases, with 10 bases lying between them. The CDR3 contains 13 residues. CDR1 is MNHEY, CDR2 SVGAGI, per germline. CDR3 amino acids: CASVDFTYNEQFF. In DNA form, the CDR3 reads TGTGCCAGCGTCGACTTTACCTACAATGAGCAGTTCTTC.

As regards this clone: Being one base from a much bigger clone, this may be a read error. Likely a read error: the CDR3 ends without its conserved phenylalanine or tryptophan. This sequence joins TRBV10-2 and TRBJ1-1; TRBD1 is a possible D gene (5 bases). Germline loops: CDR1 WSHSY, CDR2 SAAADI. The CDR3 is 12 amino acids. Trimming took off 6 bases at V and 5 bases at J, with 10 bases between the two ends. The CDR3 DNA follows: TGCGCCAGCAGCGCGGGGGGGACTGAAGCTTTCGTT. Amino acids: CASSAGGTEAFV.

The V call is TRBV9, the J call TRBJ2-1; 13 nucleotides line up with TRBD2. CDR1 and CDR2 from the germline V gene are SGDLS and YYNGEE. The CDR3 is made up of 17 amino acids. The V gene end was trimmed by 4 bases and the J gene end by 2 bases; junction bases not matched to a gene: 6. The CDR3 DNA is TGTGCCAGCAGCCCATCACTAGCGGGGGGGCCCTACAATGAGCAGTTCTTC. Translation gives CASSPSLAGGPYNEQFF.

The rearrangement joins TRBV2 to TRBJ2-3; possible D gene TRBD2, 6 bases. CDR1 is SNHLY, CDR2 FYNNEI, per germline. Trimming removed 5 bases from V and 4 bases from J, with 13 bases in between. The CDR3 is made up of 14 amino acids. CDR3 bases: TGTGCCAGCAGTCCGGGACTGTCGTCAGATACGCAGTATTTT. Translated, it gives CASSPGLSSDTQYF.

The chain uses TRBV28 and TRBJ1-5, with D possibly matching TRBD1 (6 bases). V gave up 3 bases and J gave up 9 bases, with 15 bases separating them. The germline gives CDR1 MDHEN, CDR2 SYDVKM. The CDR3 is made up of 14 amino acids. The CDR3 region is CASSFRQGMRPQHF. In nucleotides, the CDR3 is TGTGCCAGCAGTTTCCGCCAGGGGATGCGGCCCCAGCATTTT.

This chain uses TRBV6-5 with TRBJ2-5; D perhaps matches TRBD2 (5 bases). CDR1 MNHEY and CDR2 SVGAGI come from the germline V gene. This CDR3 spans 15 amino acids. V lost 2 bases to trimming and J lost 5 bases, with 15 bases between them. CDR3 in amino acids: CASSYTGPGEETQYF. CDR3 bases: TGTGCCAGCAGTTACACCGGGCCCGGGGAGGAGACCCAGTACTTC.

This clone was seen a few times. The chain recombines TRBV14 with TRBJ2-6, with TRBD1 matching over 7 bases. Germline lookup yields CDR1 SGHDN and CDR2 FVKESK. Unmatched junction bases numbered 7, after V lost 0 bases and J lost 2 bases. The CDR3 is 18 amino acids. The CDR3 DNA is TGTGCCAGCAGCCAAGAAGGACAGGTTCTGGCTGGGGCCAACGTCCTGACTTTC. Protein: CASSQEGQVLAGANVLTF.

CDR3 region: CASSEDGTGTGGDYGYTF. The CDR3 DNA sequence: TGTGCCAGCAGTGAAGATGGGACCGGGACAGGGGGTGACTATGGCTACACCTTC. The chain employs TRBV2 and TRBJ1-2; 11 nucleotides align to TRBD1. Germline V gene data show CDR1 as SNHLY and CDR2 as FYNNEI. The CDR3 totals 18 residues. The V segment lost 1 base and the J segment 3 bases; nucleotides outside the gene matches: 10.